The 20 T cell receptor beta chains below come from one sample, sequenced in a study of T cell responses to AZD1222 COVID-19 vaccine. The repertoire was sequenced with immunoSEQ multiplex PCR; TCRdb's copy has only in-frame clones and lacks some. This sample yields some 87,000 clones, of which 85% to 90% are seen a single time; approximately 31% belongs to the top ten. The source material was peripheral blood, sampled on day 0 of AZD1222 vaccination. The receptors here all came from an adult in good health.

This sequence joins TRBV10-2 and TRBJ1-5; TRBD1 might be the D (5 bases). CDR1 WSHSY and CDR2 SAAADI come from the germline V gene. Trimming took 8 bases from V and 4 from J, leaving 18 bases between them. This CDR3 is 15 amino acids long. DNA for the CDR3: TGCGCCAGCTCCCAGGGAGCAGGGCCAAATCAGCCCCAGCATTTT. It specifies CASSQGAGPNQPQHF.

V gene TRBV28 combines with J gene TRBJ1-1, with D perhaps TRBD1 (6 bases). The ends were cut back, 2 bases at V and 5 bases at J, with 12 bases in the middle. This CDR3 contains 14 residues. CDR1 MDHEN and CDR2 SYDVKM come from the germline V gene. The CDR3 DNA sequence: TGTGCCAGCAGTTTAGAACATACAGGGACTGAAGCTTTCTTT. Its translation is CASSLEHTGTEAFF.

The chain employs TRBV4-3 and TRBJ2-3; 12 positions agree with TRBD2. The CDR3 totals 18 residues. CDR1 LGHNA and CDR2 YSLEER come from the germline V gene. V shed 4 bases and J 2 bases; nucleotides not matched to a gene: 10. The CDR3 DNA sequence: TGCGCCAGCAGCCGAAGGATACTAGCGGGAGGTATCACAGATACGCAGTATTTT. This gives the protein CASSRRILAGGITDTQYF.

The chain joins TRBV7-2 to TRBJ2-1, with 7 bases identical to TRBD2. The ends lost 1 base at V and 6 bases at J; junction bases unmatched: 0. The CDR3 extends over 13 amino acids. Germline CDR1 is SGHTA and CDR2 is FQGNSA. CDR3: CASSLGGGNEQFF. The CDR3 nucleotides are TGTGCCAGCAGCTTAGGGGGGGGCAATGAGCAGTTCTTC.

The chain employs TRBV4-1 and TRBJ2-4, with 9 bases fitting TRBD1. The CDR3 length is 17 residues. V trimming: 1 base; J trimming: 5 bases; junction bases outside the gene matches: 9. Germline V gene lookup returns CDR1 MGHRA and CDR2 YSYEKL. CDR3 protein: CASSQALLGQGENIQYF. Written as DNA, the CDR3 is TGCGCCAGCAGCCAAGCCTTACTGGGACAGGGAGAAAACATTCAGTACTTC.

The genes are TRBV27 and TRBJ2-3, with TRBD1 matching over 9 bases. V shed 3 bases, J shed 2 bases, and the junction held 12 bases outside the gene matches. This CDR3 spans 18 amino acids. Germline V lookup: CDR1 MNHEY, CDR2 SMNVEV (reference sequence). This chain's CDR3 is CASSFRDRALSFTDTQYF. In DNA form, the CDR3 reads TGTGCCAGCAGTTTCCGGGACAGGGCTCTTTCTTTCACAGATACGCAGTATTTT.

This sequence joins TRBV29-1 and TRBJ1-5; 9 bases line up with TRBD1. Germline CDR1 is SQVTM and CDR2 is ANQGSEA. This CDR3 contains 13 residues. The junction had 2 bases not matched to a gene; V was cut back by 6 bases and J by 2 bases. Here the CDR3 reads CSVRTGGNQPQHF. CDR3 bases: TGCAGCGTCCGGACAGGGGGCAATCAGCCCCAGCATTTT.

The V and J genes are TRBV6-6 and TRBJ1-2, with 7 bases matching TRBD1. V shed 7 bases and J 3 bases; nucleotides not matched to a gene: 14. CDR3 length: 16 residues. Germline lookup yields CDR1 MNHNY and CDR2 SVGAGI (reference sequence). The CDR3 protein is CASIADSTGLHYGYTF. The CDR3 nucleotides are TGTGCCAGCATCGCCGATTCGACAGGGCTACACTATGGCTACACCTTC.

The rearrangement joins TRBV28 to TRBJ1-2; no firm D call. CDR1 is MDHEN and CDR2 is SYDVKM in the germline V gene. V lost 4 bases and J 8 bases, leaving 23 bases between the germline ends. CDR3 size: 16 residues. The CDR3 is CASSSPRTDGYEGYTF. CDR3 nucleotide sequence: TGTGCCAGCAGTTCCCCCCGGACGGACGGCTATGAGGGCTACACCTTC.

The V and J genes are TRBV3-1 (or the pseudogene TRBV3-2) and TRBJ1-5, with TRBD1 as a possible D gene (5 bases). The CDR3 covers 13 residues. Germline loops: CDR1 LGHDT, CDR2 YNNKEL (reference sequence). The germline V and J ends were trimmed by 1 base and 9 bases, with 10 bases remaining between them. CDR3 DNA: TGTGCCAGCAGCCAAGCTAGGGGCGGGCCCCAGCATTTT. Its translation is CASSQARGGPQHF.

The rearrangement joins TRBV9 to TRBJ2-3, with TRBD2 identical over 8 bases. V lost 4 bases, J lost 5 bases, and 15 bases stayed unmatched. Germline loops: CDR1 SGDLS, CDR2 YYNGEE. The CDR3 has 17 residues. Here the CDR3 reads CASSPPGVLAVGDTQYF. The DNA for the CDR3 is TGTGCCAGCAGCCCCCCCGGGGTACTAGCGGTTGGAGATACGCAGTATTTT.

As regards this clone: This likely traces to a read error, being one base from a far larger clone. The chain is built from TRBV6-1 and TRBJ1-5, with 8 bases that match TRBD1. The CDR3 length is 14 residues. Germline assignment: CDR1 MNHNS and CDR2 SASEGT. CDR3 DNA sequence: TGTGCCAGCTGTGAAGGACAGGGTTATGAGCCCCAGCATTTT. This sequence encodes CASCEGQGYEPQHF.

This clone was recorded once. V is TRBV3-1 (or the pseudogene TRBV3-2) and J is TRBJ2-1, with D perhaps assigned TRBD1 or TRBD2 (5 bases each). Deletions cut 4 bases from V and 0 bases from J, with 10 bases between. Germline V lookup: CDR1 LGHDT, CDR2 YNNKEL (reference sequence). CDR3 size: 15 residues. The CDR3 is CASSPQGRSYNEQFF. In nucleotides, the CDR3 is TGTGCCAGCAGCCCCCAGGGACGCTCCTACAATGAGCAGTTCTTC.

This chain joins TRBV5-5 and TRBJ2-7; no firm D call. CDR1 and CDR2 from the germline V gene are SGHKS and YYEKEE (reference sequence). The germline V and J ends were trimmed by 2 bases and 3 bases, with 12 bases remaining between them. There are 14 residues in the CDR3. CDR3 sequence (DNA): TGTGCCAGCAGCTTTGAGGATTTAGGCTACGAGCAGTACTTC. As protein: CASSFEDLGYEQYF.

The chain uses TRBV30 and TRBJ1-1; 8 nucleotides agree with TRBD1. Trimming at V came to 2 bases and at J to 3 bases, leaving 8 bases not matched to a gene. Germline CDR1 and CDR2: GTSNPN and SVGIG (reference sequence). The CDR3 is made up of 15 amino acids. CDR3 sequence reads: CAWSPDREVDTEAFF. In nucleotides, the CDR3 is TGTGCCTGGAGTCCGGACAGGGAGGTGGACACTGAAGCTTTCTTT.

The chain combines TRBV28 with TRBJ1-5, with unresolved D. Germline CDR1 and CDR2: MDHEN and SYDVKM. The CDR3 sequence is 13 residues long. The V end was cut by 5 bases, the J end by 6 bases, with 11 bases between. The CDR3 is CASSLPGSQPQHF. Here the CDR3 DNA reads TGTGCCAGCAGTCTCCCCGGGAGTCAGCCCCAGCATTTT.

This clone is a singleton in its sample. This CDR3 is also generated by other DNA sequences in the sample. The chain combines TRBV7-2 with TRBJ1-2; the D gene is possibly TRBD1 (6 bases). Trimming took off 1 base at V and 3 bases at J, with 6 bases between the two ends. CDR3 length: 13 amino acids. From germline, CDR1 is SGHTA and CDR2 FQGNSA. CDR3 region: CASSLDRDYGYTF. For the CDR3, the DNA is TGTGCCAGCAGCTTAGACAGGGACTATGGCTACACCTTC.

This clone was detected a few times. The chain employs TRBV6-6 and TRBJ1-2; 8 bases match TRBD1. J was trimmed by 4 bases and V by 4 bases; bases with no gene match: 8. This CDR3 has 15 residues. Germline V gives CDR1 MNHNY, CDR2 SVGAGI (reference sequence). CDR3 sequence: CASSSRTGPPYGYTF. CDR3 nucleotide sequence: TGTGCCAGCAGTTCCCGGACAGGGCCGCCCTATGGCTACACCTTC.

The CDR3 DNA sequence: TGTGCCAGCAGCTTGGCCGGTGCCACCTCTGGAAACACCATATATTTT. It translates to CASSLAGATSGNTIYF. V is TRBV5-6 and J is TRBJ1-3; no clear D gene. The CDR3 length is 16 residues. Germline loops: CDR1 SGHDT, CDR2 YYEEEE. The germline V and J ends were trimmed by 0 bases and 0 bases, with 10 bases remaining between them.

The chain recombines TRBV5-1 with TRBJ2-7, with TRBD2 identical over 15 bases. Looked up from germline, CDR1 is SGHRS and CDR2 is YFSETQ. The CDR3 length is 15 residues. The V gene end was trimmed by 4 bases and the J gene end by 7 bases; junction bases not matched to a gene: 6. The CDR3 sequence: CASSHGLAGGEEQYF. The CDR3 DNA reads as TGCGCCAGCAGCCACGGACTAGCGGGAGGGGAAGAGCAGTACTTC.